The 31 T cell receptor beta chains below were found in one sample sequenced in a study of blood T cell repertoires in COVID-19. The table came from immunoSEQ multiplex PCR; TCRdb's copy has only in-frame clones and leaves some out. Among over 140,000 clones listed, about 75% were seen once. Sequenced input: PBMCs or T cells enriched from blood (not recorded which). The receptors come from a woman aged 50 to 65 who had recovered from COVID-19.

The rearrangement uses TRBV7-3 and TRBJ2-3; 8 nucleotides align to TRBD2. The length of the CDR3 is 17 residues. The V and J ends lost 1 base and 4 bases, in that order; junction bases with no gene match: 10. Per germline, CDR1 SGHTA and CDR2 FQGTGA. CDR3 sequence (DNA): TGTGCCAGCAGCTTAAGCGCTAGCCGGGGGGGCGCAGATACGCAGTATTTT. This encodes CASSLSASRGGADTQYF.

The chain has TRBV18 and TRBJ1-2, with D perhaps TRBD1 (5 bases). Per germline, CDR1 KGHSH and CDR2 LQKENI. The CDR3 totals 13 residues. The ends were cut back, 3 bases at V and 4 bases at J, with 9 bases in the middle. CDR3 region: CASSPDNFYGYTF. CDR3 bases: TGTGCCAGCTCACCGGACAATTTCTATGGCTACACCTTC.

The chain uses TRBV5-1 and TRBJ1-2; D might be TRBD1 (5 bases). CDR1 and CDR2 (germline): SGHRS, YFSETQ. The V gene lost 4 bases and the J gene lost 4 bases, with 11 bases spanning the gap. The CDR3 loop spans 13 amino acids. For the CDR3, the DNA is TGCGCCAGCAGCGCCCCGGGGGTCTATGGCTACACCTTC. It encodes CASSAPGVYGYTF.

CDR3 in amino acids: CASSPQGTVSYGYTF. The CDR3 DNA reads as TGCGCCAGCAGCCCGCAGGGGACAGTTTCCTATGGCTACACCTTC. The chain links TRBV4-1 to TRBJ1-2, with 7 bases identical to TRBD1. Germline CDR1 reads MGHRA; CDR2 reads YSYEKL. The CDR3 is made up of 15 amino acids. Germline trimming cut 4 bases from V and 4 bases from J; bases unmatched to any gene: 9.

The rearrangement joins TRBV27 to TRBJ1-1; weak D call: TRBD1 (5 bases). The V gene's germline CDR1 is MNHEY and CDR2 SMNVEV (reference sequence). The CDR3 runs 14 residues. Trimming pared 6 bases from V and 4 bases from J, leaving 15 bases between. In DNA, the CDR3 is TGTGCCAGCAGGGTGACAGTTATGGCCACTGAAGCTTTCTTT. This codes for CASRVTVMATEAFF.

J is TRBJ2-5 and V is TRBV20-1; maybe TRBD2 (6 bases). CDR3 size: 11 residues. The V and J ends lost 7 bases and 1 base respectively, with 7 bases between them. The germline V gene has CDR1 DFQATT and CDR2 SNEGSKA (reference sequence). The CDR3 sequence is CSGGIQETQYF. The CDR3 bases are TGCAGTGGCGGGATCCAAGAGACCCAGTACTTC.

The CDR3, as DNA: TGTGCCAGCAGCTTGGACCAAGGATTCCTAGCTTCACCCCTCCACTTT. It codes for CASSLDQGFLASPLHF. The chain carries TRBV5-8 and TRBJ1-6; D is unclear. The V end lost 0 bases, the J end lost 9 bases, and 16 bases lay between the germline ends. This CDR3 has 16 residues. Germline V gives CDR1 SGHTS, CDR2 YDEGEE.

The rearrangement uses TRBV5-6 and TRBJ1-1, with D uncertain. This CDR3 region has 11 residues. Looked up from germline, CDR1 is SGHDT and CDR2 is YYEEEE. Trimming shortened V by 3 bases and J by 14 bases, and 14 bases separated the two germline ends. The CDR3 region has the DNA TGTGCCAGCAGCTACCCTCGAGAAATATTCTTT. Translated: CASSYPREIFF.

This clone was counted a single time. The V call is TRBV2, the J call TRBJ2-2; TRBD2 agrees at 7 bases. Unmatched junction bases numbered 6, after V lost 0 bases and J lost 8 bases. This CDR3 has 15 residues. CDR1 and CDR2 from the germline V gene are SNHLY and FYNNEI. The CDR3 DNA reads TGTGCCAGCAGTGAAGCGCGGGGGTTGGTTGGGGAGCTGTTTTTT. Translation gives CASSEARGLVGELFF.

This clone was picked up one time. The chain is built from TRBV12-3 or TRBV12-4 and TRBJ1-2, with 8 bases matching TRBD1. With 3 bases clipped from V and 3 bases from J, the junction kept 0 bases outside the gene matches. This CDR3 has 13 amino acids. This CDR3 is CASSLTGDYGYTF. The DNA for the CDR3 is TGTGCCAGCAGTTTGACAGGGGACTATGGCTACACCTTC.

The chain couples TRBV19 to TRBJ1-2, with D tentatively TRBD1 (6 bases). This CDR3 contains 18 residues. Germline V gene sequence: CDR1 LNHDA, CDR2 SQIVND (reference sequence). Between the trimmed V and J ends, which lost 4 bases and 0 bases, there was a span of 21 bases. For the CDR3, the DNA is TGTGCCAGTAGTACGAACCCCTTGACAGGCCCCACTAACTATGGCTACACCTTC. This encodes CASSTNPLTGPTNYGYTF.

The chain has TRBV30 and TRBJ1-1, with a possible D match to TRBD1 (6 bases). Germline CDR1 reads GTSNPN; CDR2 reads SVGIG (reference sequence). Trimming took off 4 bases at V and 3 bases at J, with 15 bases between the two ends. The CDR3 extends over 14 amino acids. The CDR3 DNA reads TGTGCCTGGAAGGGCAGGGGCTGGTACACTGAAGCTTTCTTT. This gives the protein CAWKGRGWYTEAFF.

The rearrangement joins TRBV3-1 (or the pseudogene TRBV3-2) to TRBJ2-2; perhaps TRBD2 as D (5 bases). Germline assignment: CDR1 LGHDT and CDR2 YNNKEL (reference sequence). Trimming took off 0 bases at V and 2 bases at J, with 13 bases between the two ends. The CDR3 covers 17 residues. The CDR3 DNA reads TGTGCCAGCAGCCAAGATGGGCTAGCAGCCAACACCGGGGAGCTGTTTTTT. It encodes CASSQDGLAANTGELFF.

The rearrangement uses TRBV6-5 and TRBJ2-1; a weak D match, TRBD1 (6 bases). The V end lost 6 bases, the J end lost 10 bases, and 10 bases lay between the germline ends. The CDR3 has 11 residues. CDR1 is MNHEY, CDR2 SVGAGI, per germline. CDR3 sequence: CASRRGTEQFF. In DNA, the CDR3 is TGTGCCAGCAGGAGAGGGACAGAGCAGTTCTTC.

V and J are TRBV7-2 and TRBJ2-1; TRBD1 might be the D (5 bases). Deletions cut 5 bases from V and 6 bases from J, with 20 bases between. This CDR3 has 16 amino acids. Germline V lookup: CDR1 SGHTA, CDR2 FQGNSA. The CDR3 reads CASSTQASVGANEQFF. The CDR3 region has the DNA TGTGCCAGCAGCACACAGGCCAGCGTTGGGGCCAATGAGCAGTTCTTC.

The chain carries TRBV19 and TRBJ2-3; D remains ambiguous. V was cut by 3 bases and J by 6 bases, with 7 bases left in between. This CDR3 contains 12 residues. The germline gives CDR1 LNHDA, CDR2 SQIVND (reference sequence). CDR3 in amino acids: CASSISSDTQYF. The CDR3 DNA reads as TGTGCCAGTAGTATTAGCAGCGATACGCAGTATTTT.

The rearrangement joins TRBV3-1 (or the pseudogene TRBV3-2) to TRBJ1-2; the match to TRBD1 covers 9 bases. There are 15 residues in the CDR3. In germline, CDR1 is LGHDT, CDR2 YNNKEL (reference sequence). Losses at the gene ends were 1 base for V and 5 bases for J; bases not matched to a gene: 5. The CDR3 nucleotides are TGTGCCAGCAGCCAAGGTACAGGGGGCGCGTATGGCTACACCTTC. Translated, it gives CASSQGTGGAYGYTF.

This chain links TRBV5-3 with TRBJ2-7, with D tentatively TRBD2 (6 bases). TRBV5-3 is classed as an ORF, of uncertain function. The CDR3 runs to 15 residues. Between the trimmed V and J ends, which lost 5 bases and 0 bases, there was a span of 15 bases. CDR3 amino acids: CARSRTLRDSYEQYF. The CDR3 coding sequence is TGTGCCAGAAGTCGGACACTGCGGGACTCCTACGAGCAGTACTTC.

This clone was seen repeatedly, ten times or more. V gene TRBV6-1 combines with J gene TRBJ2-6; 10 positions agree with TRBD1. With 4 bases clipped from V and 1 base from J, the junction kept 10 bases outside the gene matches. Looked up from germline, CDR1 is MNHNS and CDR2 is SASEGT. The CDR3 sequence is 19 residues long. The CDR3 reads CASSGNRDRGLSGANVLTF. In DNA, the CDR3 is TGTGCCAGCAGTGGAAACCGGGACAGGGGATTATCTGGGGCCAACGTCCTGACTTTC.

The gene calls are TRBV5-1 and TRBJ1-4, with 10 positions matching TRBD1. Germline assignment: CDR1 SGHRS and CDR2 YFSETQ. The CDR3 is 14 residues long. The J segment lost 7 bases and the V segment lost 4 bases, leaving 4 bases of the junction unmatched. CDR3 coding DNA: TGCGCCAGCAGCCGGGACAGGGGAGGTGAAAAACTGTTTTTT. This codes for CASSRDRGGEKLFF.

This chain joins TRBV19 and TRBJ1-5; D gene uncertain. This CDR3 comprises 15 residues. Germline lookup yields CDR1 LNHDA and CDR2 SQIVND (reference sequence). The germline V and J ends were trimmed by 6 bases and 0 bases, with 12 bases remaining between them. The CDR3 DNA sequence: TGTGCCAGTAGCGAAACGGAGAGTAGCAATCAGCCCCAGCATTTT. It specifies CASSETESSNQPQHF.

The V gene is TRBV5-4, the J gene TRBJ2-1; 9 bases are shared with TRBD2. The germline CDR1 and CDR2 sequences are SGHNT and YYREEE (reference sequence). CDR3 size: 16 residues. V dropped 4 bases and J dropped 0; count of bases not matched to a gene: 5. CDR3 amino acids: CASSPRRGGSYNEQFF. The DNA for the CDR3 is TGTGCCAGCAGCCCGAGGCGGGGGGGCTCCTACAATGAGCAGTTCTTC.

The CDR3, as DNA: TGTGCCAGCAGCTTGCCCCTCGGGGAGACCCAGTACTTC. It translates to CASSLPLGETQYF. This chain uses TRBV5-4 with TRBJ2-5; D call uncertain. V lost 1 base to trimming and J lost 5 bases, with 9 bases between them. Germline values: CDR1 SGHNT, CDR2 YYREEE (reference sequence). This CDR3 is built from 13 residues.

This clone was observed a handful of times. This chain joins TRBV28 and TRBJ2-2; no firm D call. The CDR3 consists of 14 residues. CDR1 MDHEN and CDR2 SYDVKM come from the germline V gene. V lost 3 bases, J lost 2 bases, and 7 bases lay in between. The CDR3 protein is CASSFGLNTGELFF. CDR3 bases: TGTGCCAGCAGTTTCGGTCTTAACACCGGGGAGCTGTTTTTT.

The chain employs TRBV5-1 and TRBJ1-4, with a tentative D call TRBD1 (6 bases). This CDR3 comprises 16 residues. Germline V lookup: CDR1 SGHRS, CDR2 YFSETQ. V lost 4 bases to trimming and J lost 5 bases, with 18 bases between them. The CDR3 protein is CASSLPPGTRNEKLFF. In DNA, the CDR3 is TGCGCCAGCAGCCTACCCCCCGGGACAAGAAATGAAAAACTGTTTTTT.

J is TRBJ1-2 and V is TRBV3-1 (or the pseudogene TRBV3-2), with 11 bases lining up with TRBD1. After removal of 3 bases from V and 8 bases from J, the junction contained 11 bases not matched to a gene. Germline V gives CDR1 LGHDT, CDR2 YNNKEL (reference sequence). The CDR3 covers 16 residues. The CDR3 bases are TGTGCCAGCAGCCAGGGAAGAGGACAGGGGGCAAGCGGCTACACCTTC. Encoded protein: CASSQGRGQGASGYTF.

J is TRBJ2-3 and V is TRBV9; 8 bases line up with TRBD1. J lost 4 bases, V lost 2 bases, and 6 bases had no gene match. CDR1 and CDR2 from the germline V gene are SGDLS and YYNGEE. This CDR3 spans 15 amino acids. The CDR3 reads CASSVLPGGADTQYF. Written as DNA, the CDR3 is TGTGCCAGCAGCGTCCTGCCAGGGGGCGCAGATACGCAGTATTTT.

The V and J genes are TRBV9 and TRBJ2-1; D remains ambiguous. CDR3 length: 10 residues. Trimming took off 5 bases at V and 10 bases at J, with 7 bases between the two ends. Germline V gene lookup returns CDR1 SGDLS and CDR2 YYNGEE. The CDR3 protein is CASRPEEQFF. CDR3 DNA sequence: TGTGCCAGCAGACCCGAGGAGCAGTTCTTC.

The rearrangement joins TRBV9 to TRBJ2-1; 14 nucleotides match TRBD2. CDR1 and CDR2 from the germline V gene are SGDLS and YYNGEE. Trimming at V came to 3 bases and at J to 4 bases, leaving 3 bases not matched to a gene. This CDR3 has 16 amino acids. The CDR3 sequence: CASSAGTSGSYNEQFF. CDR3 sequence (DNA): TGTGCCAGCAGCGCCGGGACTAGCGGGAGTTACAATGAGCAGTTCTTC. Based on the CDR3 plus reference TRBV9 and TRBJ2-1, the full variable domain is DSGVTQTPKHLITATGQRVTLRCSPRSGDLSVYWYQQSLDQGLQFLIQYYNGEERAKGNILERFSAQQFPDLHSELNLSSLELGDSALYFCASSAGTSGSYNEQFFGPGTRLTVL.

This clone was seen more than once but under ten times. This chain links TRBV6-1 with TRBJ1-2, with D hard to call. The CDR3 contains 14 residues. Germline V lookup: CDR1 MNHNS, CDR2 SASEGT. V lost 2 bases to trimming and J lost 1 base, with 8 bases between them. The CDR3 bases are TGTGCCAGCAGTGAAACCGGGATTAACTATGGCTACACCTTC. Protein: CASSETGINYGYTF.

The gene calls are TRBV28 and TRBJ1-5; tentatively, D is TRBD1 (5 bases). Germline values: CDR1 MDHEN, CDR2 SYDVKM. V gave up 7 bases and J gave up 0 bases, with 13 bases separating them. The CDR3 is made up of 15 amino acids. DNA for the CDR3: TGTGCCAGCATCCGTGACAGCCTTAGCAATCAGCCCCAGCATTTT. Translated: CASIRDSLSNQPQHF.